The table lists the clone carrying this TCR beta chain with a few counts. Its antigen is not known. The sample comes from a study of vaccination and CD4 T cells after COVID-19. Points from the study as a whole: Convalescent patients gained a median approximately 90% of their reactive clones only post-vaccination.

The Oncomine TCR Beta short-read assay was applied to DNA of cultured CD4+ T cells. TCRdb re-derived calls from the PCR reads in MiXCR, one entry per CDR3 protein. This table has about 14,000 distinct CDR3 sequences, roughly 30% appearing once. The treatment denotes: approximately 9-day PBMC culture with coronavirus spike peptide pools or control peptides (ViraFEST assay). The sample consisted of CD4+ T cells from blood, cultured in vitro, taken after SARS-CoV-2 vaccination. The receptor was isolated from a human donor who had recovered from COVID-19.

DNA for the CDR3: TGTGCCAGCAGTGTGGGGACAGGGATGTCTTTCTTT. Residues: CASSVGTGMSFF. The chain recombines TRBV25-1 with TRBJ1-1; 9 bases line up with TRBD1. The V and J ends lost 4 bases and 12 bases, in that order; junction bases with no gene match: 6. Germline values: CDR1 MGHDK, CDR2 SYGVNS. The CDR3 contains 12 residues.